Listed below are T cell receptor beta chains from one sample, sequenced in a study of shared clonotypes between healthy human individuals. Generated by immunoSEQ multiplex PCR, the TCRdb table keeps only in-frame clones and is missing some. The sample gives 900,000 to 1,200,000 clones, 75% to 80% of which show up once; around 0.61% is in the top ten. Sequencing used memory CD4+ T cells from PBMCs. The receptors stem from a man aged 18-30 years in good health. Some clones in this sample may be carry-over from other donors' samples. CDR3s include the opening cysteine and the closing phenylalanine or tryptophan. A D gene is named only where the DNA matches it firmly. Some rows have no size entry. The others give once, few or many, or a class for an expanded clone.

TRBD1 | TRBJ2-5 | 12 | NA | TRBV30 | CAWRGTGETQYF | TGTGCCTGGAGGGGGACAGGAGAGACCCAGTACTTC
TRBD2 | TRBJ2-1 | 17 | few | TRBV28 | CASSLLAGGPLYNEQFF | TGTGCCAGCAGTTTACTAGCGGGAGGGCCGCTCTACAATGAGCAGTTCTTC
TRBD1 | TRBJ1-5 | 16 | NA | TRBV28 | CASSWAGGASYQPQHF | TGTGCCAGCAGTTGGGCAGGGGGCGCCTCTTATCAGCCCCAGCATTTT
NA | TRBJ2-1 | 15 | NA | TRBV9 | CASSVEGMTYNEQFF | TGTGCCAGCAGCGTCGAGGGGATGACCTACAATGAGCAGTTCTTC
NA | TRBJ1-5 | 15 | NA | TRBV4-2 | CASSQHWDYNQPQHF | TGTGCCAGCAGCCAACACTGGGATTACAATCAGCCCCAGCATTTT
TRBD2 | TRBJ2-1 | 16 | NA | TRBV6-5 | CASSYQLAASYNEQFF | TGTGCCAGCAGTTATCAGCTAGCGGCCTCCTACAATGAGCAGTTCTTC
TRBD1 | TRBJ1-4 | 14 | NA | TRBV5-1 | CASSLGQGNEKLFF | TGCGCCAGCAGCCTGGGACAGGGTAATGAAAAACTGTTTTTT
TRBD1 | TRBJ2-7 | 16 | NA | TRBV27 | CASSSPRTGRSYEQYF | TGTGCCAGCAGTTCTCCTCGGACAGGCCGCTCCTACGAGCAGTACTTC
TRBD2 | TRBJ2-5 | 14 | NA | TRBV2 | CASSATLAGETQYF | TGTGCCAGCAGTGCAACCCTAGCGGGGGAGACCCAGTACTTC
TRBD1 | TRBJ1-2 | 14 | NA | TRBV5-1 | CASSPVDRVGGYTF | TGCGCCAGCAGCCCAGTCGACAGGGTCGGCGGCTACACCTTC
NA | TRBJ2-7 | 12 | NA | TRBV30 | CAWSANSYEQYF | TGTGCCTGGAGTGCAAACAGCTACGAGCAGTACTTC
NA | TRBJ2-7 | 14 | NA | TRBV5-1 | CASSLGTSRYEQYF | TGCGCCAGCAGCTTGGGTACTAGCAGGTACGAGCAGTACTTC
TRBD2 | TRBJ2-7 | 15 | once | TRBV5-1 | CASSRLAGGSYEQYF | TGCGCCAGCAGCCGACTAGCGGGAGGATCCTACGAGCAGTACTTC
NA | TRBJ1-2 | 16 | NA | TRBV4-3 | CASSQDWVLTNYGYTF | TGCGCCAGCAGCCAGGATTGGGTCCTCACTAACTATGGCTACACCTTC
TRBD2 | TRBJ2-7 | 15 | NA | TRBV5-5 | CASSSLPSGAYEQYF | TGTGCCAGCAGCTCCCTCCCTAGCGGAGCCTACGAGCAGTACTTC
NA | TRBJ1-4 | 13 | NA | TRBV2 | CASRVGTPEKLFF | TGTGCCAGCAGGGTCGGGACGCCGGAAAAACTGTTTTTT
NA | TRBJ2-1 | 15 | NA | TRBV2 | CASSAGGSPTNEQFF | TGTGCCAGCAGTGCGGGCGGCTCCCCAACCAATGAGCAGTTCTTC
NA | TRBJ1-6 | 13 | NA | TRBV6-4 | CASSERVGSPLHF | TGTGCCAGCAGTGAACGGGTCGGGTCACCCCTCCACTTT
TRBD1 | TRBJ1-4 | 16 | NA | TRBV5-8 | CASSFISGTGDEKLFF | TGTGCCAGCAGCTTCATATCCGGGACAGGGGATGAAAAACTGTTTTTT
TRBD1 | TRBJ2-7 | 14 | NA | TRBV5-1 | CASSYTGGSYEQYF | TGCGCCAGCAGCTACACAGGGGGCTCCTACGAGCAGTACTTC
NA | TRBJ1-3 | 14 | many | TRBV6-5 | CASSRGGQGNTIYF | TGTGCCAGCAGCCGAGGGGGGCAAGGAAACACCATATATTTT
NA | TRBJ1-5 | 12 | NA | TRBV29-1 | CSVRNSNQPQHF | TGCAGCGTTCGCAATAGCAATCAGCCCCAGCATTTT
NA | TRBJ1-2 | 14 | few | TRBV30 | CAWGSTYSNYGYTF | TGTGCCTGGGGATCGACGTACTCTAACTATGGCTACACCTTC
NA | TRBJ2-7 | 14 | NA | TRBV28 | CASRGGLRAYEQYF | TGTGCCAGCAGGGGTGGACTTCGGGCCTACGAGCAGTACTTC
TRBD1 | TRBJ1-1 | 15 | few | TRBV5-1 | CASSGTGTVNTEAFF | TGCGCCAGCAGCGGGACCGGGACAGTGAACACTGAAGCTTTCTTT
NA | TRBJ2-1 | 14 | NA | TRBV7-2 | CASSQSGAYNEQFF | TGTGCCAGCAGCCAAAGCGGTGCCTACAATGAGCAGTTCTTC
NA | TRBJ2-7 | 15 | NA | TRBV6-1 | CASSDTGTLTYEQYF | TGTGCCAGCAGTGACACCGGGACTCTAACCTACGAGCAGTACTTC
NA | TRBJ2-7 | 12 | NA | TRBV27 | CASSYLIYEQYF | TGTGCCAGCAGTTATTTGATTTACGAGCAGTACTTC
TRBD1 | TRBJ1-5 | 14 | NA | TRBV5-1 | CASSPDRGTQPQHF | TGCGCCAGCAGCCCAGACAGGGGTACTCAGCCCCAGCATTTT
NA | TRBJ1-5 | 13 | NA | TRBV4-1 | CASSQDPYQPQHF | TGCGCCAGCAGCCAAGACCCTTATCAGCCCCAGCATTTT
NA | TRBJ1-2 | 16 | NA | TRBV27 | CASPHGDLETNYGYTF | TGTGCCAGCCCCCACGGGGACCTAGAGACTAACTATGGCTACACCTTC
NA | TRBJ2-1 | 14 | NA | TRBV28 | CASSFQVRDNEQFF | TGTGCCAGCAGTTTTCAAGTCAGGGACAATGAGCAGTTCTTC
NA | TRBJ1-5 | 17 | NA | TRBV10-3 | CAISESFRTGANQPQHF | TGTGCCATCAGTGAGTCGTTTCGCACAGGAGCCAATCAGCCCCAGCATTTT
NA | TRBJ2-3 | 11 | NA | TRBV30 | CAWSIDGTQYF | TGTGCCTGGAGCATAGACGGTACGCAGTATTTT
TRBD1 | TRBJ2-6 | 15 | NA | TRBV19 | CASRDRGAGANVLTF | TGTGCCAGTAGAGACAGGGGGGCTGGGGCCAACGTCCTGACTTTC
NA | TRBJ2-7 | 15 | NA | TRBV7-3 | CASSLGQGLTYEQYF | TGTGCCAGCAGCTTAGGGCAGGGGCTAACCTACGAGCAGTACTTC
TRBD1 | TRBJ1-1 | 14 | NA | TRBV28 | CASRGTGENTEAFF | TGTGCCAGCAGGGGAACAGGGGAGAACACTGAAGCTTTCTTT
NA | TRBJ2-3 | 13 | NA | TRBV6-5 | CASSADSTDTQYF | TGTGCCAGCAGTGCGGACAGCACAGATACGCAGTATTTT
NA | TRBJ2-7 | 13 | NA | TRBV7-2 | CASSLDRVWEQYF | TGTGCCAGCAGCTTAGACAGGGTATGGGAGCAGTACTTC
NA | TRBJ1-2 | 12 | NA | TRBV28 | CASSLTSAGYTF | TGTGCCAGCAGTTTAACTAGCGCTGGCTACACCTTC
NA | TRBJ2-3 | 20 | few | TRBV19 | CASSLSSRGGRTGVTDTQYF | TGTGCCAGTAGTCTCTCCTCCCGTGGCGGGAGGACAGGGGTTACAGATACGCAGTATTTT
TRBD2 | TRBJ2-2 | 16 | NA | TRBV7-7 | CASSPISGRSTGELFF | TGTGCCAGCAGCCCGATTAGCGGGAGGTCCACCGGGGAGCTGTTTTTT
NA | TRBJ2-7 | 15 | NA | TRBV28 | CASSPPGTTGYEQYF | TGTGCCAGCAGCCCACCAGGGACGACGGGCTACGAGCAGTACTTC
TRBD1 | TRBJ2-5 | 18 | NA | TRBV27 | CASSFRRTDRGRAETQYF | TGTGCCAGCAGTTTTCGTAGGACAGACAGGGGGCGCGCAGAGACCCAGTACTTC
NA | TRBJ1-4 | 12 | NA | TRBV4-3 | CASSQLREKLFF | TGCGCCAGCAGCCAACTCCGAGAAAAACTGTTTTTT